This TCR beta chain is drawn from a study of beta chain features in type 1 diabetes. Study-level results: Shortening of TCRB CDR3s, moderate but significant, appeared in all four CD4+ subsets of Type 1 diabetes patients.

The CDR3 is 13 amino acids. V was pared by 4 bases and J by 6 bases, with 13 bases between. CDR1 and CDR2 (germline): LGHNA, YSLEER. Sequenced material consisted of expressed TCRB transcripts (all of the isolated RNA was reverse transcribed). Using immunoSEQ multiplex PCR, the repertoire was profiled, and TCRdb retains in-frame clones only, with some absent. The sample includes 150,000 to 200,000 clones, 6.5% to 8.5% of them seen just once. This clone was counted between two and nine times. Its antigen is not identified. The chain employs TRBV4-3 and TRBJ2-7; D is unclear. The source material was central memory CD4+ T cells from blood. The sequence was obtained from a woman aged 18-29 years with type 1 diabetes. CDR3 bases: TGCGCCAGCAGCCCTCGCGGAGATTCCGAGCAGTACTTC. This encodes CASSPRGDSEQYF.